The T cell receptor beta chain described here comes from a study of cytomegalovirus exposure and HLA in healthy donors. Study-wide points: TCR beta sequences numbering 15,000 to 20,000 were associated with HLA alleles at 0.05 false discovery rate in a later analysis.

With respect to this clone: Its antigen remains unknown.

From germline, CDR1 is MNHEY and CDR2 SMNVEV (reference sequence). CDR3 length: 16 amino acids. Trimming cost V 1 base and J 0 bases, with 10 bases left between them. This PCR relied on a set of 60 Vbeta primers and 13 Jbeta primers. Sequenced by immunoSEQ multiplex PCR; TCRdb stores in-frame clones only, minus some. Of over 120,000 clones detected, over 65% appear once; the ten largest clones hold around 4.1%. The chain employs TRBV27 and TRBJ2-4; D is unresolved. What was sequenced was PBMCs. The receptor's source is a man between 18 and 29 years old in good health and CMV-seropositive. As DNA, the CDR3 is TGTGCCAGCAGTTTATTCAGCGCACTAGCCAAAAACATTCAGTACTTC. Its protein is CASSLFSALAKNIQYF.